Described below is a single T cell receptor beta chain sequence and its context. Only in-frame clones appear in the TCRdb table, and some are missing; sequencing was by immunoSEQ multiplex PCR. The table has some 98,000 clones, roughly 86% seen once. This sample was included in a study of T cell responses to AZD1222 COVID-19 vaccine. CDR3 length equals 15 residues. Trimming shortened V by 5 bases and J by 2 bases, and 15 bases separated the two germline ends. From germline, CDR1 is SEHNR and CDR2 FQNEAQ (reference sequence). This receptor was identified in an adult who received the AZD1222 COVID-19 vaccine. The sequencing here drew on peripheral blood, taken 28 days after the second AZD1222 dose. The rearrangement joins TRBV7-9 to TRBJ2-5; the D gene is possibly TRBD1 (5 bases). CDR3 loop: CASSLADTTQETQYF. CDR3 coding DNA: TGTGCCAGCAGCCTGGCGGACACCACGCAAGAGACCCAGTACTTC.